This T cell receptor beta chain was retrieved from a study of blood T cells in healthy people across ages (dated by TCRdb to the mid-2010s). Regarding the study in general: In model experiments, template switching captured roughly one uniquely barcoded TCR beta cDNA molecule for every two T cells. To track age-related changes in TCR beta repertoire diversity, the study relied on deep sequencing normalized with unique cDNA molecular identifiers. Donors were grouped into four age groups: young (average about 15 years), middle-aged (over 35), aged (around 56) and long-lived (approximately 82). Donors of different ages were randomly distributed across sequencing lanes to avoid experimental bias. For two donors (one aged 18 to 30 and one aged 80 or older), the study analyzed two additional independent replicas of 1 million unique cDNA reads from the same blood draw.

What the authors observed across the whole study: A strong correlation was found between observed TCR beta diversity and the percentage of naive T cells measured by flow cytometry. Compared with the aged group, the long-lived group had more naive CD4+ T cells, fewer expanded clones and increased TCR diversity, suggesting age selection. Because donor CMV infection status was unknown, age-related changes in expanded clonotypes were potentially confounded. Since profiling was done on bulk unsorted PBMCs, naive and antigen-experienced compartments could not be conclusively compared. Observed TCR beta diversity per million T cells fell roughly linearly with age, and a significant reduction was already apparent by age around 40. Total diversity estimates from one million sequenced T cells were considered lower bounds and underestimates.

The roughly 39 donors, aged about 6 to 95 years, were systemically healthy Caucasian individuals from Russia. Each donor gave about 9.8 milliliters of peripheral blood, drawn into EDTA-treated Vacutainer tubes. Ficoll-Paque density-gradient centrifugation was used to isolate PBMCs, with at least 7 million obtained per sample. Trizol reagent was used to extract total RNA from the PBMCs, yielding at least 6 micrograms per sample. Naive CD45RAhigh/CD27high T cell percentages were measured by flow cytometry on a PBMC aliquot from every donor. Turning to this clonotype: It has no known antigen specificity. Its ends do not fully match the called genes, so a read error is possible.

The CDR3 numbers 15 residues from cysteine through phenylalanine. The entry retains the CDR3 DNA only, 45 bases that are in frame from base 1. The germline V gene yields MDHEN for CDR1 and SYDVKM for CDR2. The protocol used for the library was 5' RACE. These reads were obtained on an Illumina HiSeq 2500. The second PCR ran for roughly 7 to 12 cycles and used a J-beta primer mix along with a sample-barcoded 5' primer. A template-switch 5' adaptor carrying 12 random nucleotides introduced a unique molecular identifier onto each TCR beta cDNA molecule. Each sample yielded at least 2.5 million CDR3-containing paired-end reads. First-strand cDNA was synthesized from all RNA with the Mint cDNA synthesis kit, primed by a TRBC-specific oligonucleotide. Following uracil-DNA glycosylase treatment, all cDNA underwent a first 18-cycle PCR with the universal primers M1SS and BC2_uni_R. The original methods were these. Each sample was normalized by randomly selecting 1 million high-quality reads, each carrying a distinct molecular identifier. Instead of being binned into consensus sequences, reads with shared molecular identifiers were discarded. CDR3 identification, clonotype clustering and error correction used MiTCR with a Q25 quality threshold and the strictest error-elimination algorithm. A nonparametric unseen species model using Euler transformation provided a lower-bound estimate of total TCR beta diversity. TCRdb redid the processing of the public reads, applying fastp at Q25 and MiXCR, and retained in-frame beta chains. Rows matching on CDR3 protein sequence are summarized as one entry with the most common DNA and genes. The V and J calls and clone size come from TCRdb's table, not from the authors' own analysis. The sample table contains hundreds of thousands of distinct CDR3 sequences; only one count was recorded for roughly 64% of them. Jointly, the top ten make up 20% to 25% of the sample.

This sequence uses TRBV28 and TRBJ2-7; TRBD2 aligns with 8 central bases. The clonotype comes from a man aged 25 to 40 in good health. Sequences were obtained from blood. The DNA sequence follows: TGTGCCGGCAGTTCTCAGGGACTAGATTTTTACGAGCAGTACTTC. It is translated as CAGSSQGLDFYEQYF. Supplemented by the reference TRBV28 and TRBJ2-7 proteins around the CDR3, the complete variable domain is DVKVTQSSRYLVKRTGEKVFLECVQDMDHENMFWYRQDPGLGLRLIYFSYDVKMKEKGDIPEGYSVSREKKERFSLILESASTNQTSMYLCAGSSQGLDFYEQYFGPGTRLTVT.